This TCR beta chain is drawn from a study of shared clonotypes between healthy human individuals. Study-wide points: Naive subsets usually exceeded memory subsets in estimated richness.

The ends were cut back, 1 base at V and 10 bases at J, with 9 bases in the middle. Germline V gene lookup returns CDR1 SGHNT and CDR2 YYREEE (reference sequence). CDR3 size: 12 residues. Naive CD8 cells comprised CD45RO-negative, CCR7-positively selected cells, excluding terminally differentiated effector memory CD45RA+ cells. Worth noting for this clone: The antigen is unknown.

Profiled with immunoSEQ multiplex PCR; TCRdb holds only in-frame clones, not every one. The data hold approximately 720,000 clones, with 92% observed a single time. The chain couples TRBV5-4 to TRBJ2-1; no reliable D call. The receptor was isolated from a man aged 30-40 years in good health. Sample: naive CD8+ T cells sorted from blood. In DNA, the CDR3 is TGTGCCAGCAGCTTGACAAGCCGCGAGCAGTTCTTC. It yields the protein CASSLTSREQFF. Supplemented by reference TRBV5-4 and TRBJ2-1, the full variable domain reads ETGVTQSPTHLIKTRGQQVTLRCSSQSGHNTVSWYQQALGQGPQFIFQYYREEENGRGNFPPRFSGLQFPNYSSELNVNALELDDSALYLCASSLTSREQFFGPGTRLTVL.